Each of the 28 T cell receptor beta chains below was sequenced from the same sample in a study of Ad26.COV2.S vaccination and SARS-CoV-2 variants. Sequencing used immunoSEQ multiplex PCR; TCRdb keeps in-frame clones, though not all of them. In the table there are about 250,000 clones, around 87% of which are singletons. The treatment was: about 20 received Ad26.COV2.S at low or high dose, single or two shots; 5 received placebo; per-sample allocation not given. Day 63 after the first vaccine or placebo injection was the time point for sampling. The sample was peripheral blood, taken in a trial of Ad26.COV2.S vaccine versus placebo. The receptors were sampled from a person between 18 and 65 years old who received the Ad26.COV2.S COVID-19 vaccine or a placebo.

V gene TRBV27 combines with J gene TRBJ2-1; D gene ambiguous. The CDR3 runs to 17 residues. CDR1 and CDR2 from the germline V gene are MNHEY and SMNVEV (reference sequence). V was cut by 3 bases and J by 5 bases, with 20 bases left in between. The CDR3 DNA reads TGTGCCAGCAGTTTTTCATCCGAAAAAATAATGAACAATGAGCAGTTCTTC. Protein product: CASSFSSEKIMNNEQFF.

The chain recombines TRBV7-2 with TRBJ2-5; 10 bases map to TRBD2. Trimming at V came to 4 bases and at J to 5 bases, leaving 10 bases not matched to a gene. This CDR3 has 16 residues. Per germline, CDR1 SGHTA and CDR2 FQGNSA. The CDR3 DNA reads as TGTGCCAGCAGCTCGCTGACTAGCGGGCGTGGGGAGACCCAGTACTTC. Protein sequence: CASSSLTSGRGETQYF.

V and J are TRBV25-1 and TRBJ1-5, with a possible D match to TRBD1 (6 bases). V was cut by 3 bases and J by 0 bases, with 9 bases left in between. CDR1 and CDR2 (germline): MGHDK, SYGVNS. This CDR3 comprises 15 residues. In nucleotides, the CDR3 is TGTGCCAGCAGTGAGGGGACAAGTAGCAATCAGCCCCAGCATTTT. Translation: CASSEGTSSNQPQHF.

This chain uses TRBV9 with TRBJ2-3, with 15 bases that match TRBD2. Germline V gene sequence: CDR1 SGDLS, CDR2 YYNGEE. J gave up 3 bases and V 1 base, and 6 bases lay outside the gene matches. The CDR3 is 18 residues long. The CDR3 nucleotides are TGTGCCAGCAGCGTAAAGCCTGGACTAGCGGGAGGGACAGATACGCAGTATTTT. This gives the protein CASSVKPGLAGGTDTQYF.

The rearrangement joins TRBV3-1 (or the pseudogene TRBV3-2) to TRBJ2-3; D uncertain. The CDR3 totals 12 residues. Germline V gene sequence: CDR1 LGHDT, CDR2 YNNKEL (reference sequence). Trimming removed 3 bases at V and 8 bases at J, with 9 bases between. The CDR3 loop is CASSQAIGTQYF. The CDR3, as DNA: TGTGCCAGCAGCCAGGCGATTGGTACGCAGTATTTT.

The chain uses TRBV6-1 and TRBJ2-5; a possible D gene is TRBD2 (7 bases). The V gene's germline CDR1 is MNHNS and CDR2 SASEGT. Trimming left V 0 bases short and J 4 bases short, with 12 bases between. The CDR3 loop spans 15 amino acids. The DNA of the CDR3 is TGTGCCAGCAGTGAAGCGGGGGGGCCGAGAGAGACCCAGTACTTC. Translation gives CASSEAGGPRETQYF.

The chain uses TRBV11-2 and TRBJ2-2; 7 bases align to TRBD1. Trimming at V came to 2 bases and at J to 0 bases, leaving 3 bases not matched to a gene. The germline CDR1 and CDR2 sequences are SGHAT and FQNNGV. The CDR3 is made up of 16 amino acids. The CDR3 bases are TGTGCCAGCAGCTTAAGGGGGCAAACGAACACCGGGGAGCTGTTTTTT. Its protein is CASSLRGQTNTGELFF.

The chain combines TRBV30 with TRBJ1-2; TRBD1 agrees at 11 bases. CDR1 is GTSNPN and CDR2 is SVGIG in the germline V gene (reference sequence). J lost 6 bases, V lost 4 bases, and 7 bases had no gene match. This CDR3 has 14 amino acids. The CDR3 is CAWTTGQGANGYTF. The CDR3 DNA sequence: TGTGCCTGGACGACCGGACAGGGGGCAAATGGCTACACCTTC.

The chain employs TRBV3-1 (or the pseudogene TRBV3-2) and TRBJ2-3, with a tentative D call TRBD2 (5 bases). Germline V lookup: CDR1 LGHDT, CDR2 YNNKEL (reference sequence). Trimming removed 1 base from V and 0 bases from J, with 8 bases in between. The CDR3 loop spans 15 amino acids. Here the CDR3 DNA reads TGTGCCAGCAGCCAAGGGACTGGTAGCACAGATACGCAGTATTTT. Its translation: CASSQGTGSTDTQYF.

The V gene is TRBV7-2, the J gene TRBJ2-7; 10 nucleotides match TRBD2. The V and J ends lost 3 bases and 5 bases, in that order; junction bases with no gene match: 4. This CDR3 is 14 amino acids long. Germline V gene sequence: CDR1 SGHTA, CDR2 FQGNSA. The CDR3 DNA reads as TGTGCCAGCAGCTTGGGGACTAGCGTTCACGAGCAGTACTTC. Encoded protein: CASSLGTSVHEQYF. The variable domain in full, completed from reference TRBV7-2 and TRBJ2-7, reads GAGVSQSPSNKVTEKGKDVELRCDPISGHTALYWYRQSLGQGLEFLIYFQGNSAPDKSGLPSDRFSAERTGGSVSTLTIQRTQQEDSAVYLCASSLGTSVHEQYFGPGTRLTVT.

The chain has TRBV4-3 and TRBJ2-2; D unclear. The V gene's germline CDR1 is LGHNA and CDR2 YSLEER. V lost 1 base to trimming and J lost 1 base, with 7 bases between them. This CDR3 has 15 residues. CDR3: CASSQVRWNTGELFF. The CDR3 nucleotides are TGCGCCAGCAGCCAAGTCCGGTGGAACACCGGGGAGCTGTTTTTT.

The rearrangement uses TRBV5-6 and TRBJ1-5; D remains unclear. V was cut by 3 bases and J by 7 bases, with 11 bases left in between. CDR3 length: 13 residues. Germline V gene data show CDR1 as SGHDT and CDR2 as YYEEEE. CDR3 sequence: CASSSRFGQPQHF. The DNA for the CDR3 is TGTGCCAGCAGCTCGCGGTTTGGCCAGCCCCAGCATTTT.

This chain uses TRBV4-2 with TRBJ1-2; 12 nucleotides line up with TRBD1. The CDR3 has 17 residues. The germline gives CDR1 LGHNA, CDR2 YNFKEQ. Trimming removed 0 bases from V and 5 bases from J; junction bases left unmatched: 7. In nucleotides, the CDR3 is TGTGCCAGCAGCCAAGATTTGCCGGGACAGGGGGCGTATGGCTACACCTTC. Translated, it gives CASSQDLPGQGAYGYTF.

The V call is TRBV19, the J call TRBJ1-1; possible D gene TRBD1, 6 bases. The CDR3 is 15 residues long. Trimming pared 3 bases from V and 5 bases from J, leaving 16 bases between. CDR1 LNHDA and CDR2 SQIVND come from the germline V gene (reference sequence). CDR3 DNA: TGTGCCAGTAGTATGGGACATGCCTTTAAGACTGAAGCTTTCTTT. This codes for CASSMGHAFKTEAFF.

The genes are TRBV28 and TRBJ2-3, with 8 nucleotides matching TRBD2. The CDR3 is 14 amino acids. The junction had 4 bases not matched to a gene; V was cut back by 8 bases and J by 0 bases. The germline V gene encodes CDR1 MDHEN and CDR2 SYDVKM. This CDR3 reads CASGPSGSTDTQYF. CDR3 nucleotide sequence: TGTGCCAGCGGCCCTAGCGGGAGCACAGATACGCAGTATTTT.

The gene calls are TRBV12-3 or TRBV12-4 and TRBJ2-5, with a possible D match to TRBD2 (6 bases). Trimming removed 5 bases at V and 5 bases at J, with 9 bases between. The CDR3 runs 12 residues. CDR3 in amino acids: CASSLEGETQYF. The CDR3 bases are TGTGCCAGCAGTCTGGAGGGGGAGACCCAGTACTTC.

The CDR3 DNA follows: TGTGCCAGCACCTCCCTGGGTCGGGAGAGCGAGCAGTACTTC. Amino acids: CASTSLGRESEQYF. The chain has TRBV7-9 and TRBJ2-7; perhaps TRBD2 as D (6 bases). The CDR3 totals 14 residues. Trimming left V 7 bases short and J 6 bases short, with 19 bases between. Germline V gives CDR1 SEHNR, CDR2 FQNEAQ (reference sequence). Full variable domain (outside the CDR3, taken from reference TRBV7-9 and TRBJ2-7): DTGVSQNPRHKITKRGQNVTFRCDPISEHNRLYWYRQTLGQGPEFLTYFQNEAQLEKSRLLSDRFSAERPKGSFSTLEIQRTEQGDSAMYLCASTSLGRESEQYFGPGTRLTVT.

The V call is TRBV20-1, the J call TRBJ2-7; D ambiguous. CDR1 is DFQATT, CDR2 SNEGSKA, per germline (reference sequence). The CDR3 has 12 amino acids. Trimming took 6 bases from V and 2 from J, leaving 11 bases between them. CDR3 bases: TGCAGTGCGAGTCATAATACCTACGAGCAGTACTTC. As protein: CSASHNTYEQYF.

The chain joins TRBV29-1 to TRBJ1-5, with 7 bases matching TRBD1. The CDR3 runs to 15 residues. The V and J ends lost 4 bases and 5 bases, in that order; junction bases with no gene match: 11. Germline values: CDR1 SQVTM, CDR2 ANQGSEA. The CDR3 sequence is CSVVVRGQGDQPQHF. CDR3 nucleotide sequence: TGCAGCGTTGTAGTCCGGGGTCAGGGGGATCAGCCCCAGCATTTT.

The genes are TRBV10-1 and TRBJ2-5; 8 bases line up with TRBD1. After removal of 4 bases from V and 5 bases from J, the junction contained 3 bases not matched to a gene. Germline values: CDR1 WNHNN, CDR2 SYGVQD (reference sequence). The length of the CDR3 is 13 residues. For the CDR3, the DNA is TGCGCCAGCAGTGCCACAGGGGGGGAGACCCAGTACTTC. Its translation: CASSATGGETQYF.

The rearrangement uses TRBV30 and TRBJ2-3; D remains ambiguous. Germline CDR1 reads GTSNPN; CDR2 reads SVGIG (reference sequence). The CDR3 contains 12 residues. V dropped 4 bases and J dropped 1 base, with 6 bases sitting between them. The CDR3 is CAWNWGTDTQYF. The CDR3, as DNA: TGTGCCTGGAACTGGGGCACAGATACGCAGTATTTT.

V and J are TRBV7-9 and TRBJ2-5; D remains ambiguous. V lost 3 bases and J 3 bases, leaving 8 bases between the germline ends. Germline CDR1 reads SEHNR; CDR2 reads FQNEAQ (reference sequence). This CDR3 region has 13 residues. The CDR3 region is CASSFPEEETQYF. The CDR3 region has the DNA TGTGCCAGCAGCTTCCCAGAAGAAGAGACCCAGTACTTC.

The V gene is TRBV7-2, the J gene TRBJ2-4; 7 bases map to TRBD1. V trimming: 3 bases; J trimming: 9 bases; junction bases outside the gene matches: 5. CDR3 length: 13 amino acids. Germline V CDR1 and CDR2: SGHTA, FQGNSA. The chain's CDR3 is CASSFDRESIQYF. In DNA form, the CDR3 reads TGTGCCAGCAGCTTTGACAGGGAGAGCATTCAGTACTTC.

This sequence joins TRBV4-2 and TRBJ2-1; TRBD2 is a possible D gene (6 bases). Germline assignment: CDR1 LGHNA and CDR2 YNFKEQ. V gave up 4 bases and J gave up 13 bases, with 17 bases separating them. This CDR3 contains 13 residues. CDR3 sequence: CASSPSHGGLQFF. The CDR3 DNA is TGTGCCAGCAGCCCCTCTCATGGGGGACTTCAGTTCTTC.

The genes are TRBV6-1 and TRBJ1-2, with D possibly matching TRBD1 (5 bases). Germline V gene lookup returns CDR1 MNHNS and CDR2 SASEGT. There are 14 residues in the CDR3. V was trimmed by 0 bases and J by 5 bases, leaving 10 bases between them. The CDR3 sequence is CASSEAHKGYGYTF. For the CDR3, the DNA is TGTGCCAGCAGTGAAGCGCACAAGGGGTATGGCTACACCTTC.

This clone was observed once. The V and J genes are TRBV11-2 and TRBJ1-1, with 8 positions matching TRBD1. The CDR3 is made up of 16 amino acids. CDR1 and CDR2 from the germline V gene are SGHAT and FQNNGV. The V segment lost 5 bases and the J segment 4 bases; nucleotides outside the gene matches: 12. CDR3 DNA: TGTGCCAGCAGCCCCTTTTCTCCTACAGGGGGCACTGAAGCTTTCTTT. Protein sequence: CASSPFSPTGGTEAFF.

V gene TRBV6-6 combines with J gene TRBJ1-2; D is unclear. The CDR3 extends over 15 amino acids. The germline V gene has CDR1 MNHNY and CDR2 SVGAGI (reference sequence). The V gene lost 2 bases and the J gene lost 0 bases, with 10 bases spanning the gap. CDR3 bases: TGTGCCAGCAGTTACCAGTCAGGTACTAACTATGGCTACACCTTC. This codes for CASSYQSGTNYGYTF.

The rearrangement uses TRBV5-3 and TRBJ2-7, with D possibly called TRBD1 or TRBD2 (5 bases each). TRBV5-3 is an ORF, and what it does is uncertain. CDR3 length: 16 amino acids. V lost 4 bases to trimming and J lost 1 base, with 18 bases between them. The CDR3 nucleotides read TGTGCCAGAAGCCCGCTCCCGGGACGGCGGTCCTACGAGCAGTACTTC. Translation gives CARSPLPGRRSYEQYF.